This T cell receptor beta chain was identified during a study of Graves' ophthalmopathy and Graves' hyperthyroidism (dated by TCRdb to between 2018 and 2020). About the investigation overall: Peripheral blood was collected before any treatment was given, at the time of initial diagnosis. To tell Graves' ophthalmopathy apart from Graves' hyperthyroidism, and to predict which patients would progress to ophthalmopathy, the study relied on TCR beta repertoire signatures. In total, some 130 blood samples were TCR-sequenced: roughly 45 ophthalmopathy, some 75 hyperthyroidism and approximately 17 hyperthyroidism-to-ophthalmopathy patients. A discovery set of about a hundred patients (around 45 ophthalmopathy, about 55 stable hyperthyroidism) was enrolled to explore V-J signatures distinguishing ophthalmopathy from hyperthyroidism. An independent validation cohort comprised roughly 20 hyperthyroidism patients and over 15 patients who later progressed from hyperthyroidism to ophthalmopathy. T-cell repertoires of thyroid tissue and blood were compared in several hyperthyroidism patients. Once sampling was done, hyperthyroidism patients were given methimazole at a starting dose of 30 mg daily, while ophthalmopathy patients were given high-dose intravenous methylprednisolone. The approximately 100 discovery patients were randomly divided into training and test sets at a 7:3 ratio.

V lost 5 bases and J lost 2 bases; the stretch between them is 7 bases long. From a lookup of the germline V gene (reference sequence), CDR1 and CDR2 are DFQATT and SNEGSKA. Reading from cysteine to phenylalanine, the CDR3 counts 11 amino acids. The read is trimmed to its CDR3 DNA, 33 bases read in frame from base 1. General conclusions and limits of the study: In cross-validation, the 13-signature model distinguished ophthalmopathy from stable hyperthyroidism with just over 85% sensitivity and 81% to 82% specificity, while in the test set the corresponding values were about 80% and 75%. Most expanded thyroid clonotypes with a frequency above 0.001 also appeared in blood, which suggests that blood repertoires may reflect the immune response in the thyroid. No statistical method was used to set the sample size in advance, and the investigators knew which group each participant was assigned to. In validation, the model predicted ophthalmopathy progression with about 64% sensitivity and less than 80% specificity; around twelve predicted patients were CT-confirmed with GO in a median of about 6.2 months.

For repertoire sequencing, TCR beta CDR3 regions were amplified from RNA transcripts. A first-round RT-PCR used HTBI primers with the Qiagen OneStep RT-PCR kit, followed by a second-round multiplex PCR, size selection and purification. The libraries underwent paired-end sequencing with 100 bp reads on an Illumina HiSeq2000. In the source study's methods: SOAPnuke was used to process the reads, throwing out any read that had adapters, had uncalled bases, had a mean Phred below 15, or lacked an exact constant-primer or identifier match. COPE v1.2.5 was used to merge the high-quality paired reads. Clonotypes were defined as unique nucleotide sequences and were aligned to IMGT TRB V, D and J references using MiTCR v1.1. Analysis was restricted to V-J combinations with a frequency above 0.0001, which covered 99% to 99.2% of repertoires. For each V-J combination, a TCR clonal expansion and chaos score was defined as F50 clonal expansion divided by the chaos observed in the TCRdist matrix. Features were reduced by Welch's t-statistics and random forest to approximately 13 V-J combinations, which fed a naive Bayes classifier. The Morisita-Horn index was used to measure how similar the thyroid and blood repertoires were. TCRdb ran its own pipeline on the public reads, namely fastp trimming at Q25 and MiXCR clone calling, and kept in-frame beta chains. Every entry covers one CDR3 protein and lists the most common genes and DNA from its rows. The V and J calls and clone size are TCRdb's, not the authors'. This sample gives about 500,000 distinct CDR3 sequences in total; around 15% of them show up just once. The ten largest make up roughly 10% of the sample.

Regarding this clonotype: No cognate antigen has been identified for it. No quality values exist for individual bases; no much larger clone is one base distant.

Ophthalmopathy patients were characterized by moderately to severely active disease, a Clinical Activity Score of at least 3, a NOSPECS grade of at least 4, and a disease duration under 3 months. Patients with other autoimmune diseases, uncontrolled infections, pregnancy or lactation were excluded from the study. Diagnosis relied on clinical symptoms, serum thyroxine, TRAb, thyroid ultrasound and orbital computed tomography. Using Ficoll-Paque density gradient centrifugation, PBMCs were isolated from about 10 ml of fresh peripheral blood. Total RNA was extracted using Trizol reagent, and RNA quality was checked on an Agilent 2100 Bioanalyzer.

Sequences were obtained from blood. The chain couples TRBV20-1 to TRBJ2-7, with a tentative D call of TRBD1 or TRBD2, each matching 5 bases. The TCR was taken from a woman younger than 45 with Graves' ophthalmopathy. Donor details come from another sample of the same person, matched by shared clones. The nucleotides are TGCAGTGCTGGGGGACCCTACGAGCAGTACTTC. This is translated as CSAGGPYEQYF.